A selection of T cell receptor beta chains follows, all from one sample in a study of T-cell memory formation after mild COVID-19. TCRdb redid the calling of the 5' RACE reads with MiXCR, one entry per CDR3 protein. The table shows 44,000 or so distinct CDR3 sequences, with less than 9.5% occurring only once. The sample comprised PBMCs or a T cell subset sorted from them (not recorded which). The receptors come from an adult woman who had mild COVID-19 (a few samples of this study predate the infection). Cell type and time point are not known. CDR3s include the opening cysteine and the closing phenylalanine or tryptophan. Clone sizes are given selectively: once, few, many, or a class where the clone is expanded.

CASSSGQGDTQYF,TRBV12-3/TRBV12-4,TRBJ2-3,-
CASSLGHSYGYTF,TRBV6-2/TRBV6-3,TRBJ1-2,few
CASSLAVLAGGPLHYNEQFF,TRBV18,TRBJ2-1,many
CAISDMGEQYF,TRBV10-3,TRBJ2-7,-
CASSEVGNNQPQHF,TRBV6-1,TRBJ1-5,-
CASTLAETQYF,TRBV7-6,TRBJ2-5,medium-sized
CASSSSRTTIGELFF,TRBV6-2/TRBV6-3,TRBJ2-2,-
CASSPSMGYNTGELFF,TRBV7-3,TRBJ2-2,-
CSADGTSGGPDTQYF,TRBV20-1,TRBJ2-3,few
CATASGEATDTQYF,TRBV6-4,TRBJ2-3,many
CASSESGGYGYTF,TRBV2,TRBJ1-2,few
CSARSGNQPQHF,TRBV20-1,TRBJ1-5,few
CSAREREVGEQYF,TRBV20-1,TRBJ2-7,-
CASSFAGGANYGYTF,TRBV11-2,TRBJ1-2,-
CASGQGVNTGELFF,TRBV5-6,TRBJ2-2,-
CASRVGENTEAFF,TRBV7-3,TRBJ1-1,few
CASSSSTGHTNTEAFF,TRBV5-1,TRBJ1-1,-
CASSPGGIPYEQYF,TRBV18,TRBJ2-7,-
CASSPTGRSYEQYF,TRBV14,TRBJ2-7,few
CSARPPPRGQGHEKLFF,TRBV20-1,TRBJ1-4,-
CASGTVYEQYF,TRBV7-9,TRBJ2-7,medium-sized
CASSLGQVVSYEQYF,TRBV5-6,TRBJ2-7,few
CASSPLSLGAEAFF,TRBV18,TRBJ1-1,-
CSVEDLRGANTEAFF,TRBV29-1,TRBJ1-1,many
CASSDSASNQPQHF,TRBV18,TRBJ1-5,-
CASTSLAGVSSLTDTQYF,TRBV21-1,TRBJ2-3,few
CASSHEGYTEAFF,TRBV5-1,TRBJ1-1,-
CASSLYSGRAFSEEQYF,TRBV7-2,TRBJ2-7,-
CSARGPPNNEQFF,TRBV20-1,TRBJ2-1,few
CASSPGHGSHTEAFF,TRBV3-1,TRBJ1-1,-
CASRADADSYEQYF,TRBV9,TRBJ2-7,many
CARPWDSLCLSYNEQFF,TRBV12-3/TRBV12-4,TRBJ2-1,-
CASSLDGELQFF,TRBV5-1,TRBJ2-1,many
CASSRGQGAGGYTF,TRBV6-4,TRBJ1-2,-
CASSLSAGSDTQYF,TRBV7-9,TRBJ2-3,few